This T cell receptor (beta chain) was identified during a study of molecular identifiers for immune sequencing clone quantification. MiXCR was run by TCRdb on the PCR reads, yielding one entry per CDR3 protein. Here the sample spans tens of thousands of distinct CDR3 sequences, approximately 17% being singletons. The CD8+CD4-CCR7+CD45RA+ phenotype defined the sorted naive CD8 T cells. CDR1 is MDHEN and CDR2 is SYDVKM in the germline V gene. Trimming removed 11 bases from V and 4 bases from J; junction bases left unmatched: 5. This CDR3 spans 13 amino acids. This clonotype occurred many times. The sequenced sample consisted of naive CD8+ T cells from blood, with Jurkat cell RNA spiked in. The subset denotes: FACS-sorted CD8+CD4-CCR7+CD45RA+ naive T cells. This receptor was identified in a human donor in good health. Some libraries in this study had Jurkat cell RNA spiked in. The chain recombines TRBV28 with TRBJ2-7, with TRBD2 matching 13 bases. The CDR3 loop is CAGRTSGSYEQYF. CDR3 in DNA: TGTGCCGGCCGGACTAGCGGGAGTTACGAGCAGTACTTC.